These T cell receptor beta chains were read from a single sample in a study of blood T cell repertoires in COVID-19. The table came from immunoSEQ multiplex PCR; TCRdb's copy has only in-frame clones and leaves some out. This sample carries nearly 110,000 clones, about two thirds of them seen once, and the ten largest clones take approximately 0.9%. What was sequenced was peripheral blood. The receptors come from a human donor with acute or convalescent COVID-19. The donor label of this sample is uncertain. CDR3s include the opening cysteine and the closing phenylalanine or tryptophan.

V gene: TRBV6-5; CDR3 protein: CASSYSRLNTGELFF
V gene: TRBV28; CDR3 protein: CASSTPGQGNQPQHF
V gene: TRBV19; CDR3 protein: CASSIEHGKNYGYTF
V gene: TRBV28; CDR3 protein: CASSRQGSLGYTF
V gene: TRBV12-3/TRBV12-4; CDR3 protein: CASSSRATETQYF
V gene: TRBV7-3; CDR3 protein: CASSSTGGSGYTF
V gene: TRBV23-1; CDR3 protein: CASSHYRDRVGNTIYF
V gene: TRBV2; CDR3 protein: CASRDRVWEKLFF
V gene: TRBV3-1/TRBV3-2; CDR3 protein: CASSQGRQPNQPQHF
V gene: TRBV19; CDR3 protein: CASSIDLLGHHEQYF
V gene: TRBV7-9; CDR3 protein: CASSFTGADGYTF
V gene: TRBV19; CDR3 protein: CASTKLGNTIYF
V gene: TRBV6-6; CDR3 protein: CASSPGQFYSGANVLTF
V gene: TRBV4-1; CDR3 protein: CASSQAGGVAFF
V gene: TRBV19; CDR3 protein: CATWDRVTDTQYF
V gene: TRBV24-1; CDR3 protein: CATSEGNQGGVQPQHF
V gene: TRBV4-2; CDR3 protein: CASSPQGRGLGATNEKLFF
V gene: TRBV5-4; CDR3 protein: CASSLGGLAGVRETQYF
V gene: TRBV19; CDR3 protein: CASSTVWTNEKLFF
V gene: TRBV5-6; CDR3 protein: CASSRTGSNSPLHF
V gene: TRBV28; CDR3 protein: CASSFLGQGRHLSRSNQPQHF
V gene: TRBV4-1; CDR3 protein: CASSQGGGAGRGKDTQYF
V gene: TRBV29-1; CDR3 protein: CSVVWGGDTQYF
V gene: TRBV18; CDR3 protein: CASSPFGQGSSPLHF
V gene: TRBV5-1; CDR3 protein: CASSPFQAGNTIYF
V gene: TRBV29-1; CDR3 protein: CSVGDRQGNTEAFF
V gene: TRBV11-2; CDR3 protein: CASSFGTGGNQPQHF
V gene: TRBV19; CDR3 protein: CASSQQFTGHGYTF
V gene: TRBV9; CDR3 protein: CASSFGTGNEKLFF
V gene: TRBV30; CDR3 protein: CAWSVGTALWGPQHF
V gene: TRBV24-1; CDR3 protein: CATSDLLHGEQFF
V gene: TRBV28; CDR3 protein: CASSLGTSLGLGETQYF
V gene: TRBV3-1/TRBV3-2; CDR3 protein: CASSQGLGGRLNSPLHF
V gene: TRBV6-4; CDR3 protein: CASSVGLADTDTQYF
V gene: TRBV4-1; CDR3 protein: CASSQVLGAIDEKLFF
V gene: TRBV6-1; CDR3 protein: CASSEFYRNYGYTF
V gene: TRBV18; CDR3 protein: CASSPSDRLNTEAFF
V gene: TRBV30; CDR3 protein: CAWMGTGGSPLHF
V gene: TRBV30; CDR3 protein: CAWSAGTVGTGELFF
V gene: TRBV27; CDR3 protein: CASRGGHYHTDTQYF
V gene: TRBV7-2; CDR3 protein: CASSSLLGGGELFF
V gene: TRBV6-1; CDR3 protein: CASSGEGQIPFTEAFF
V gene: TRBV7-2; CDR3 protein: CASSRRDIDNSPLHF
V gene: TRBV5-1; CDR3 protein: CASSFVLPTGQGASGANVLTF
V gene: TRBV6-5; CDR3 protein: CASSTSGGAVYGYTF